These 8 T cell receptor beta chains originate from one sample sequenced in a study of blood T cell repertoires in COVID-19. Generated by immunoSEQ multiplex PCR, the TCRdb table keeps only in-frame clones and is missing some. The sample includes some 290,000 clones, under 90% of them seen just once. Sequencing was carried out using peripheral blood. All receptors derive from a woman in her 30s with COVID-19, enrolled during active disease.

The chain couples TRBV13 to TRBJ1-2; D unclear. The V gene lost 4 bases and the J gene lost 4 bases, with 7 bases spanning the gap. The CDR3 totals 12 residues. CDR1 PRHDT and CDR2 FYEKMQ come from the germline V gene (reference sequence). CDR3 DNA: TGTGCCAGCAGCTCCACAACCTATGGCTACACCTTC. Protein: CASSSTTYGYTF.

This chain connects TRBV12-2 to TRBJ1-1. TRBV12-2 constitutes a pseudogene. The CDR3 contains 15 residues. CDR3 protein: CASRLDEGADTEAFF. CDR3 DNA sequence: TGTGCAAGTCGCTTAGACGAGGGAGCGGACACTGAAGCTTTCTTT.

CDR3 sequence reads: CASSPATGQGRNEKLFF. The CDR3 nucleotides read TGTGCCAGCAGTCCCGCTACTGGACAGGGTCGGAATGAAAAACTGTTTTTT. This sequence joins TRBV28 and TRBJ1-4, with 8 positions matching TRBD1. V lost 5 bases, J lost 5 bases, and 13 bases stayed unmatched. Germline CDR1 MDHEN, CDR2 SYDVKM. CDR3 length: 17 residues.

A single count supports this clone. The rearrangement joins TRBV12-1 to TRBJ1-1; TRBD1 is taken as the D call from the table, unchecked against the DNA. TRBV12-1 is marked as a pseudogene. The CDR3 is 12 amino acids. CDR3 sequence: CARTGKGTEAFF. The CDR3 region has the DNA TGTGCCAGAACAGGCAAGGGCACTGAAGCTTTCTTT.

This chain uses TRBV5-1 with TRBJ2-1; 8 bases are a match to TRBD2. From germline, CDR1 is SGHRS and CDR2 YFSETQ. CDR3 length: 14 residues. Germline trimming cut 0 bases from V and 7 bases from J; bases unmatched to any gene: 3. CDR3 in amino acids: CASSLASSGNEQFF. The CDR3 DNA sequence: TGCGCCAGCAGCTTGGCCTCTAGCGGGAATGAGCAGTTCTTC.

The V gene is TRBV28, the J gene TRBJ2-2, with TRBD2 matching 7 bases. The length of the CDR3 is 15 residues. Germline V CDR1 and CDR2: MDHEN, SYDVKM. The trim removed 5 bases at V and 5 bases at J, leaving 8 bases unmatched. The CDR3 nucleotides read TGTGCCAGCAGTGTAACTAGCGTTAGGACCGGGGAGCTGTTTTTT. It is translated as CASSVTSVRTGELFF.

The V call is TRBV7-9, the J call TRBJ1-1; tentatively, D is TRBD1 (5 bases). This CDR3 comprises 14 residues. Germline values: CDR1 SEHNR, CDR2 FQNEAQ (reference sequence). Trimming stripped 4 bases from V and 1 base from J, with 10 bases between. The CDR3 sequence is CASSSNQGNTEAFF. CDR3 in DNA: TGTGCCAGCAGCTCTAATCAGGGGAACACTGAAGCTTTCTTT.

V is TRBV2 and J is TRBJ2-3; tentative D call: TRBD1 (6 bases). The CDR3 contains 14 residues. Germline values: CDR1 SNHLY, CDR2 FYNNEI. V lost 6 bases and J 1 base, leaving 11 bases between the germline ends. This CDR3 is CASSFYRGTDTQYF. The CDR3 DNA reads TGTGCCAGCAGCTTTTACAGGGGCACAGATACGCAGTATTTT.